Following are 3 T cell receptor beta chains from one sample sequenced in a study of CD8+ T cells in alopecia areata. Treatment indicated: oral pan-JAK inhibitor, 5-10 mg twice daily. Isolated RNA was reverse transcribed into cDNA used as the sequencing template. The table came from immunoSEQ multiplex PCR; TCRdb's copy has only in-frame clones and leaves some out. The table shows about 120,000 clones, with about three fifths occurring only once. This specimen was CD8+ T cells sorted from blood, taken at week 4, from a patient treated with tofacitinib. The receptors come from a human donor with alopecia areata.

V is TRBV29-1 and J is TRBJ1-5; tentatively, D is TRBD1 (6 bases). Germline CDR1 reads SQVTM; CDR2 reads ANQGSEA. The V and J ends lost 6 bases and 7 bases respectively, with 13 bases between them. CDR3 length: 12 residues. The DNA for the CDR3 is TGCAGCGTGGGTGGGGGCGAACAGCCCCAGCATTTT. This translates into CSVGGGEQPQHF.

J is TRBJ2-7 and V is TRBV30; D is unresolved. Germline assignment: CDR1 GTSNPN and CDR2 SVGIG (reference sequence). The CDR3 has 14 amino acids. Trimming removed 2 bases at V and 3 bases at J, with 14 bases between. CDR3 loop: CAWSLGIGGYEQYF. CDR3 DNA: TGTGCCTGGAGTTTGGGGATCGGCGGCTACGAGCAGTACTTC.

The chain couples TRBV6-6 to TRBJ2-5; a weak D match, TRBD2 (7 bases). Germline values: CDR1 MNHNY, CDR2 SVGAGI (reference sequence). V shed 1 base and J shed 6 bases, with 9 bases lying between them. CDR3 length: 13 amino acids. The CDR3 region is CASSYLRGQTQYF. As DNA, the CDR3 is TGTGCCAGCAGTTACTTGCGGGGGCAGACCCAGTACTTC.